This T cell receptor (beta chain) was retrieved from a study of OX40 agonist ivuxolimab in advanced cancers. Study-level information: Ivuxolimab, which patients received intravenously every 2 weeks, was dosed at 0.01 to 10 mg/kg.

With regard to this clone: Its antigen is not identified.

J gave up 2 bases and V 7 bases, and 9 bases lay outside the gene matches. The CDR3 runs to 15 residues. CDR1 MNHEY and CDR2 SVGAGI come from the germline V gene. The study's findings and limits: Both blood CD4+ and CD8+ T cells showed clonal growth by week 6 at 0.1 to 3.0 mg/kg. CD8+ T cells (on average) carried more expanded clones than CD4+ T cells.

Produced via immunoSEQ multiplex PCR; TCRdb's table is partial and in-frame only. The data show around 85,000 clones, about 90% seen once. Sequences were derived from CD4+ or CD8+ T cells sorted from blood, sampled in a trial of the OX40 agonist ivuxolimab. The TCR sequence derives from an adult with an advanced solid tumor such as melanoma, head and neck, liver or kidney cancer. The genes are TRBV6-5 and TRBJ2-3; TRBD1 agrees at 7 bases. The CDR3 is CASIARDSFTDTQYF. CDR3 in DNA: TGTGCCAGCATCGCCCGGGACAGCTTCACAGATACGCAGTATTTT.